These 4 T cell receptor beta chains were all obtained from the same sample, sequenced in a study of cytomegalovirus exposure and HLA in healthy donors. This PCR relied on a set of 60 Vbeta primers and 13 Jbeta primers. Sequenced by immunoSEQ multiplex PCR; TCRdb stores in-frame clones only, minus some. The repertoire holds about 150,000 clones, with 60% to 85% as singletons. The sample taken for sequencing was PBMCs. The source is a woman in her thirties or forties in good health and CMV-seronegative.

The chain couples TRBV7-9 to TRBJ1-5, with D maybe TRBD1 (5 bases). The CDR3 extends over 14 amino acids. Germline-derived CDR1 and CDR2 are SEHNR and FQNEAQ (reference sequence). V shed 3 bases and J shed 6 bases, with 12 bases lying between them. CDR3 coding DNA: TGTGCCAGCAGCTTTTCGGGGGATGTTCAGCCCCAGCATTTT. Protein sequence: CASSFSGDVQPQHF.

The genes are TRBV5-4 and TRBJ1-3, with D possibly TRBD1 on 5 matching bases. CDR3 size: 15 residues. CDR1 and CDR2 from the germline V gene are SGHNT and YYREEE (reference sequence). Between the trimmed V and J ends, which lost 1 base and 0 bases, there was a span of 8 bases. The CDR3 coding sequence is TGTGCCAGCAGCTTGACAGGCCTCTCTGGAAACACCATATATTTT. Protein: CASSLTGLSGNTIYF.

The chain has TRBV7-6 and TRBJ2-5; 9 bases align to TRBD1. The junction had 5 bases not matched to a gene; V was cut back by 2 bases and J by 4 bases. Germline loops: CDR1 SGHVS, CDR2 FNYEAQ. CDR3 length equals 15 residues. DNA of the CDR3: TGTGCCAGCAGCTTAAAAGGACAGGGGCCAGAGACCCAGTACTTC. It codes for CASSLKGQGPETQYF.

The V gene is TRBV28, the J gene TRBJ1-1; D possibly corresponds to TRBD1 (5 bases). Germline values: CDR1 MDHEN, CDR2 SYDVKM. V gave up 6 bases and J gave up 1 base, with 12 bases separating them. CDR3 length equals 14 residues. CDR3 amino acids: CASSLTTGNTEAFF. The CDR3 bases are TGTGCCAGCAGCCTGACCACAGGGAACACTGAAGCTTTCTTT.